The text below deals with one TCR beta chain. Its matching antigen is unknown. The data are from a study of shared clonotypes between healthy human individuals. General study results and limits: The study found about 5.1% of naive CD4 clonotypes shared across a few donors.

CD4+ cell separation produced CD45RA+ naive and CD45RA-negative memory subsets. It was at deep level that the assay was run. Template for every sorted-subset replicate PCR totaled 200 to 250 ng DNA, around 33,000 T cell genomes. Assay used: immunoSEQ multiplex PCR; TCRdb lists only in-frame clones, some missing. Of some 2,000,000 clones in the sample, more than 90% were seen once. Sequencing was performed on naive CD4+ T cells sorted from blood. Subset of the sample: CD45RA+ positively selected. This clonotype was obtained from a man aged 18 to 35 in good health.

The DNA of the CDR3 is TGTGCCACCAGGAGGACTAGCGGCTCCTACGAGCAGTACTTC. Its translation is CATRRTSGSYEQYF. V and J are TRBV15 and TRBJ2-7, with 10 bases identical to TRBD2. This CDR3 contains 14 residues. The V segment lost 6 bases and the J segment 0 bases; nucleotides outside the gene matches: 2. Germline lookup yields CDR1 LNHNV and CDR2 YYDKDF (reference sequence).